These T cell receptor beta chains were read from a single sample in a study of T cells in Graves' hyperthyroidism and ophthalmopathy. TCRdb re-analysed the multiplex PCR reads in MiXCR, keeping a single row per CDR3 protein. The profile covers 480,000 or so distinct CDR3 sequences, with 40% to 55% appearing a single time and about two fifths taken by the ten largest. The sample consisted of peripheral blood or thyroid tissue (not recorded which). Receptors were obtained from an adult woman with Graves' disease, either hyperthyroidism or ophthalmopathy (not recorded which). Both conserved end residues are trimmed from each CDR3. The D gene is left open where the match is weak.

TRBV14	.	TRBJ2-7	ASSPNERFEQY
TRBV11-2	.	TRBJ2-5	ASSSRGEETQY
TRBV6-1	.	TRBJ2-2	ASRGPSNTGELF
TRBV7-6	.	TRBJ1-1	ASSSLRGGTEAS
TRBV9	TRBD2	TRBJ2-3	ASSVEASGRTDTQY
TRBV9	.	TRBJ2-5	ASSLRGGGPGETQY
TRBV7-2	.	TRBJ2-6	ASSPGPKSGANVLT
TRBV6-5	.	TRBJ2-7	ASSYSPGEGSEQY
TRBV28	TRBD1	TRBJ1-1	ASSPIRGRTEAF
TRBV7-2	.	TRBJ1-2	ASSEAWRGYT
TRBV20-1	.	TRBJ1-1	SARPDSNTEAF
TRBV15	TRBD1	TRBJ1-4	ATSSSGQAINEKLF
TRBV29-1	TRBD1	TRBJ1-1	SVDRQG
TRBV6-1	.	TRBJ1-1	ASSEWGTEAF
TRBV4-2	TRBD1	TRBJ1-2	ASSQNPDRGDYGYT
TRBV10-3	.	TRBJ1-3	AIRASTSGNTIY
TRBV4-2	TRBD1	TRBJ1-2	ASSQGPQGQGGYGYT
TRBV7-3	.	TRBJ2-7	ASSSSYGNEQY
TRBV20-1	.	TRBJ2-7	SAVQGPFEQY
TRBV10-3	.	TRBJ1-4	ATRIQENNEKLF
TRBV7-9	TRBD2	TRBJ2-7	ASSTRGGAYEQY
TRBV2	TRBD2	TRBJ2-5	ASSELAGERGETQY
TRBV20-1	.	TRBJ2-7	SASVLAPFYEQY
TRBV20-1	.	TRBJ1-1	SACRAINTEAF
TRBV2	.	TRBJ2-2	ASSKRGSNTGELF
TRBV7-2	.	TRBJ2-3	ASSLEGPPTDTQY
TRBV3-1	.	TRBJ1-1	ASSQRRTEAF
TRBV19	TRBD1	TRBJ2-5	ASRPGGLETQY
TRBV19	.	TRBJ2-7	ASSTNRQGGNEQY
TRBV14	.	TRBJ2-7	ASRQGRSYEQY
TRBV28	.	TRBJ2-7	ASSPNLYEQY
TRBV7-9	TRBD1	TRBJ1-2	ASSSLPERGLNGYT
TRBV6-2/TRBV6-3	.	TRBJ2-7	ASSYTDRAHEQY
TRBV6-1	.	TRBJ1-1	ASTQEMYTEAF
TRBV6-6	.	TRBJ1-1	ASNGPGVVGAF
TRBV30	TRBD2	TRBJ2-5	AWSVQASGRETQY
TRBV2	TRBD1	TRBJ1-5	ASSEATGGDQPQH
TRBV5-1	.	TRBJ2-7	ASSPRTDDYEQY
TRBV9	.	TRBJ1-1	ASSSGGAHTEAF
TRBV10-2	TRBD1	TRBJ1-2	ASSQTGGGGYT
TRBV6-5	TRBD2	TRBJ2-5	ASSGSGTQTQY
TRBV29-1	TRBD2	TRBJ2-3	SVTGLAGVKDTQY
TRBV9	.	TRBJ1-1	ASSSYLGTEAF
TRBV20-1	TRBD1	TRBJ1-1	SAGGDRNTEAF
TRBV25-1	TRBD1	TRBJ2-3	ASSDPYRGRDTQY
TRBV5-1	.	TRBJ1-1	ASSLGDSAF
TRBV5-1	TRBD1	TRBJ1-2	ASSYRTGGESYGYT
TRBV7-2	TRBD2	TRBJ2-2	ASSLDGRAAGELF
TRBV7-9	TRBD1	TRBJ1-4	ASSSKAGGEKLF
TRBV24-1	TRBD2	TRBJ2-5	ATSDLPRGRNQETQY
TRBV2	.	TRBJ2-5	ASSEMVA
TRBV13	TRBD2	TRBJ2-7	ASSLGTSGSYEQY
TRBV7-9	.	TRBJ1-2	ASSLKGMAGYT
TRBV29-1	.	TRBJ2-5	SAVGRETQY
TRBV6-2/TRBV6-3	TRBD1	TRBJ2-7	ASIRQGSSYEQY
TRBV25-1	.	TRBJ2-5	ASRGRETQY
TRBV5-1	.	TRBJ2-6	ASSLDPGSGANVLT
TRBV7-2	TRBD1	TRBJ2-6	ASSSRDRGAHVLT
TRBV7-2	.	TRBJ1-2	ASSLARGNVYT
TRBV5-1	.	TRBJ1-1	ASRKTGMNTEAF